This paragraph covers one T cell receptor (beta chain) sequence. This CDR3 contains 17 residues. V was clipped by 5 bases and J by 2 bases; unmatched bases: 8. Germline CDR1 is SSHAT and CDR2 is FNYEAQ (reference sequence). Original analysis: Amplifying reference gene primers gave estimates of nucleated cell counts. Repertoires were generated with immunoSEQ multiplex PCR, while TCRdb's copy carries only in-frame clones and drops some. Clone size and the V and J calls come from that table; the DNA yielded D and trimming. The table records 200,000 to 250,000 clones, approximately 84% of them present only once. The data originate from a study of blood T cell repertoires in COVID-19. Across the whole study: The study drew acute and convalescent COVID-19 samples from the United States, Italy and Spain. The analysed material was cDNA or gDNA that came from T cells, B-cell-depleted T cells, or PBMCs.

This chain joins TRBV7-7 and TRBJ2-1; TRBD2 matches at 11 bases. This clonotype originated in a woman between 50 and 59 years old with active or convalescent COVID-19. The sequencing input was peripheral blood. The CDR3 coding sequence is TGTGCCAGCAGCCCCGGGACTAGCGGCGAGGCCTACAATGAGCAGTTCTTC. Its translation is CASSPGTSGEAYNEQFF.